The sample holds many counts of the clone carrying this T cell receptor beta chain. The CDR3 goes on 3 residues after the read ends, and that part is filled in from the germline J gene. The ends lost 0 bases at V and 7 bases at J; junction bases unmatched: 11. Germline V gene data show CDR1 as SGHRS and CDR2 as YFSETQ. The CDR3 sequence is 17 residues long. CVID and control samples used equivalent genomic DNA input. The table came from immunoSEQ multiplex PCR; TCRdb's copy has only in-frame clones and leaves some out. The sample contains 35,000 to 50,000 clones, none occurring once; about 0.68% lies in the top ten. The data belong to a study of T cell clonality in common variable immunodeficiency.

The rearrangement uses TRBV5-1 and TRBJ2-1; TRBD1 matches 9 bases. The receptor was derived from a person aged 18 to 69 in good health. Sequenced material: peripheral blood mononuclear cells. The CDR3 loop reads CASSLAWEQGAGNEQFF. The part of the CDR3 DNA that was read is TGCGCCAGCAGCTTGGCCTGGGAACAGGGGGCGGGGAATGAG.